Each of the 28 T cell receptor beta chains below was sequenced from the same sample in a study of Graves' ophthalmopathy and Graves' hyperthyroidism. Amplification from RNA transcripts yielded the TCR beta CDR3 regions. HTBI primers served in a first-round RT-PCR, which a second-round multiplex PCR followed. MiXCR, run by TCRdb on the multiplex PCR reads, gives a single entry per CDR3 protein. Counted here are 500,000 to 700,000 distinct CDR3 sequences, about 24% occurring once; the ten biggest clones make up roughly 6.9%. Sequenced input: peripheral blood. These receptors came from a young woman with stable Graves' hyperthyroidism. Some clones in this sample may be carry-over from other donors' samples.

This clonotype was counted at least ten times. J is TRBJ1-1 and V is TRBV5-1, with D perhaps matching TRBD1 (5 bases). The germline V gene encodes CDR1 SGHRS and CDR2 YFSETQ. The V and J ends lost 4 bases and 6 bases respectively, with 13 bases between them. The CDR3 has 13 residues. For the CDR3, the DNA is TGCGCCAGCAGCGTGACAGAACATGCTGAAGCTTTCTTT. It specifies CASSVTEHAEAFF. Variable domain in full (rest from reference TRBV5-1 and TRBJ1-1): KAGVTQTPRYLIKTRGQQVTLSCSPISGHRSVSWYQQTPGQGLQFLFEYFSETQRNKGNFPGRFSGRQFSNSRSEMNVSTLELGDSALYLCASSVTEHAEAFFGQGTRLTVV.

This chain uses TRBV11-2 with TRBJ2-7, with 15 bases aligning to TRBD2. This CDR3 is 17 amino acids long. The germline V gene encodes CDR1 SGHAT and CDR2 FQNNGV. The V and J ends lost 6 bases and 6 bases, in that order; junction bases with no gene match: 12. This CDR3 reads CASRPGGLAGGFGEQYF. The CDR3 DNA is TGTGCCAGCAGGCCAGGGGGACTAGCGGGAGGATTCGGCGAGCAGTACTTC.

The genes are TRBV18 and TRBJ2-4; 9 bases are a match to TRBD2. CDR1 and CDR2 from the germline V gene are KGHSH and LQKENI. V was clipped by 5 bases and J by 0 bases; unmatched bases: 8. There are 17 residues in the CDR3. CDR3 nucleotide sequence: TGTGCCAGCTCAGCCCTGACTAGCGGTCTAGCCAAAAACATTCAGTACTTC. This encodes CASSALTSGLAKNIQYF.

This clonotype was observed at least ten times. The chain has TRBV6-1 and TRBJ1-3; 9 bases align to TRBD1. J was trimmed by 4 bases and V by 5 bases; bases with no gene match: 9. CDR1 is MNHNS and CDR2 is SASEGT in the germline V gene. The CDR3 has 16 amino acids. The CDR3 here is CASSRTSGQGGNTIYF. As DNA, the CDR3 is TGTGCCAGCAGTCGCACCTCGGGACAGGGAGGAAACACCATATATTTT.

This clonotype came up many times. The chain has TRBV6-2 or TRBV6-3 and TRBJ2-7; 7 bases map to TRBD1. The CDR3 has 13 amino acids. The ends lost 5 bases at V and 2 bases at J; junction bases unmatched: 3. Per germline, CDR1 MNHEY and CDR2 SVGEGT. In DNA, the CDR3 is TGTGCCAGCAGTCCACAGGGGACCTACGAGCAGTACTTC. Protein: CASSPQGTYEQYF.

This clonotype was detected ten times or more. The chain joins TRBV28 to TRBJ1-2, with D perhaps matching TRBD1 (6 bases). Trimming left V 7 bases short and J 10 bases short, with 19 bases between. This CDR3 spans 13 amino acids. Per the germline V gene, CDR1 is MDHEN and CDR2 is SYDVKM. CDR3 nucleotide sequence: TGTGCCAGCACCTTACCCTCCTCGGGGGCCTACACCTTC. Protein sequence: CASTLPSSGAYTF.

This sequence joins TRBV7-9 and TRBJ2-7, with 12 bases matching TRBD1. Unmatched junction bases numbered 15, after V lost 4 bases and J lost 5 bases. Germline-derived CDR1 and CDR2 are SEHNR and FQNEAQ (reference sequence). The CDR3 has 18 amino acids. The CDR3 protein is CASSSQNPGQGALHEQYF. In DNA, the CDR3 is TGTGCCAGCAGCTCCCAAAACCCGGGACAGGGGGCTCTCCACGAGCAGTACTTC.

This clonotype was counted many times. The J gene is TRBJ1-1, the V gene TRBV20-1; D is ambiguous. Germline loops: CDR1 DFQATT, CDR2 SNEGSKA (reference sequence). The CDR3 totals 11 residues. Trimming took 3 bases from V and 4 from J, leaving 6 bases between them. The CDR3 DNA is TGCAGTGCTAGGAAGGGCACTGAAGCTTTCTTT. Translation gives CSARKGTEAFF.

The chain combines TRBV5-6 with TRBJ2-5, with TRBD2 identical over 8 bases. V dropped 2 bases and J dropped 5; count of bases not matched to a gene: 8. CDR1 SGHDT and CDR2 YYEEEE come from the germline V gene. This CDR3 region has 15 residues. The CDR3 loop is CASSFPSGGAETQYF. CDR3 bases: TGTGCCAGCAGCTTTCCCAGCGGGGGAGCGGAGACCCAGTACTTC.

This clonotype has ten or more counts. The CDR3 sequence is CASSDWGQGGYYEQYF. CDR3 bases: TGCGCCAGCAGTGACTGGGGACAGGGGGGATACTACGAGCAGTACTTC. J is TRBJ2-7 and V is TRBV10-1, with TRBD1 matching over 11 bases. CDR1 and CDR2 from the germline V gene are WNHNN and SYGVQD (reference sequence). The trim removed 3 bases at V and 3 bases at J, leaving 7 bases unmatched. The CDR3 loop spans 16 amino acids.

This clonotype was seen ten or more times. The chain carries TRBV28 and TRBJ1-1; 7 nucleotides agree with TRBD1. J was trimmed by 7 bases and V by 8 bases; bases with no gene match: 16. There are 15 residues in the CDR3. Germline V gene data show CDR1 as MDHEN and CDR2 as SYDVKM. DNA for the CDR3: TGTGCCAGCTCATATGGGCCGGGACAGAATTATGAAGCTTTCTTT. This encodes CASSYGPGQNYEAFF.

The chain links TRBV6-5 to TRBJ2-5; D call uncertain. V was clipped by 0 bases and J by 4 bases, with 9 bases between them. CDR1 is MNHEY, CDR2 SVGAGI, per germline. This CDR3 is 14 amino acids long. For the CDR3, the DNA is TGTGCCAGCAGTTACTCGCTGGACCCAGAGACCCAGTACTTC. This sequence encodes CASSYSLDPETQYF.

This chain links TRBV29-1 with TRBJ2-2; D uncertain. Germline V gene data show CDR1 as SQVTM and CDR2 as ANQGSEA. CDR3 length: 14 amino acids. V lost 4 bases and J 6 bases, leaving 15 bases between the germline ends. For the CDR3, the DNA is TGCAGCGTTGTAGGTCTAGACCGAGCCGGGGAGCTGTTTTTT. Its protein product is CSVVGLDRAGELFF.

This clonotype came up many times. The J gene is TRBJ1-5, the V gene TRBV5-1; D call uncertain. CDR3 length: 14 residues. The V gene lost 2 bases and the J gene lost 6 bases, with 12 bases spanning the gap. Germline CDR1 SGHRS, CDR2 YFSETQ. CDR3 coding DNA: TGCGCCAGCAGCTTAGGTCCTTACGGTCAGCCCCAGCATTTT. This codes for CASSLGPYGQPQHF.

This clonotype came up a few times. V is TRBV5-1 and J is TRBJ1-1, with D unresolved. This CDR3 has 13 residues. Trimming removed 6 bases at V and 0 bases at J, with 9 bases between. Germline V gene lookup returns CDR1 SGHRS and CDR2 YFSETQ. This CDR3 reads CASKFGVNTEAFF. The CDR3 DNA sequence: TGCGCCAGCAAATTTGGGGTGAACACTGAAGCTTTCTTT.

This clonotype turned up a few times. The rearrangement joins TRBV6-2 or TRBV6-3 to TRBJ2-5; D is perhaps TRBD1 or TRBD2 (5 bases each). In germline, CDR1 is MNHEY, CDR2 SVGEGT. Deletions cut 1 base from V and 5 bases from J, with 11 bases between. The CDR3 consists of 14 residues. In nucleotides, the CDR3 is TGTGCCAGCAGTTACTTCACGGGGCTGGAGACCCAGTACTTC. This encodes CASSYFTGLETQYF.

The V gene is TRBV6-1, the J gene TRBJ1-1, with 7 bases identical to TRBD1. This CDR3 has 13 residues. V trimming: 6 bases; J trimming: 4 bases; junction bases outside the gene matches: 5. Germline assignment: CDR1 MNHNS and CDR2 SASEGT. The DNA of the CDR3 is TGTGCCAGCAGGGGACAGTTAGTCACTGAAGCTTTCTTT. It encodes CASRGQLVTEAFF.

This clonotype has a count of ten or more. The chain combines TRBV6-5 with TRBJ2-6; D gene uncertain. V shed 0 bases and J shed 2 bases, with 11 bases lying between them. The CDR3 runs to 17 residues. Germline V gene sequence: CDR1 MNHEY, CDR2 SVGAGI. The CDR3 DNA reads as TGTGCCAGCAGTTACTCTAGTCTGGTGACTGGGGCCAACGTCCTGACTTTC. Protein product: CASSYSSLVTGANVLTF.

This clonotype was seen at least ten times. V is TRBV5-4 and J is TRBJ2-7; TRBD2 is a possible D gene (5 bases). This CDR3 spans 15 amino acids. Trimming took off 2 bases at V and 4 bases at J, with 16 bases between the two ends. Germline CDR1 reads SGHNT; CDR2 reads YYREEE (reference sequence). This CDR3 reads CASSLRWSGQYEQYF. CDR3 DNA: TGTGCCAGCAGCTTAAGATGGAGCGGCCAGTACGAGCAGTACTTC.

The chain couples TRBV12-3 or TRBV12-4 to TRBJ1-5; D gene uncertain. Between the trimmed V and J ends, which lost 3 bases and 3 bases, there was a span of 6 bases. The CDR3 extends over 13 amino acids. For the CDR3, the DNA is TGTGCCAGCAGTTTTGACCCCAATCAGCCCCAGCATTTT. Encoded protein: CASSFDPNQPQHF.

This clonotype occurred many times. The genes are TRBV6-5 and TRBJ1-2, with 9 bases that match TRBD1. The CDR3 loop spans 15 amino acids. V was clipped by 4 bases and J by 4 bases; unmatched bases: 7. Germline lookup yields CDR1 MNHEY and CDR2 SVGAGI. In DNA form, the CDR3 reads TGTGCCAGCAGTTGGGGACAGGGATTGGGCTATGGCTACACCTTC. Translating gives CASSWGQGLGYGYTF.

The rearrangement links TRBV10-3 to TRBJ1-1; 9 bases fit TRBD1. V was clipped by 8 bases and J by 3 bases; unmatched bases: 16. The CDR3 is 17 residues long. Germline V CDR1 and CDR2: ENHRY, SYGVKD. CDR3 nucleotide sequence: TGTGCCATCTTTATAGGGACAGGGAGATCGGGGGACACTGAAGCTTTCTTT. Translated, it gives CAIFIGTGRSGDTEAFF.

This clonotype occurred many times. This CDR3 reads CASSPAGGNQETQYF. The CDR3 nucleotides are TGTGCCAGCTCACCAGCGGGAGGCAATCAAGAGACCCAGTACTTC. The gene calls are TRBV18 and TRBJ2-5; 8 nucleotides align to TRBD2. V lost 2 bases to trimming and J lost 2 bases; unmatched junction nucleotides: 4. Germline assignment: CDR1 KGHSH and CDR2 LQKENI. This CDR3 is 15 amino acids long.

The chain is built from TRBV15 and TRBJ2-7; 8 bases line up with TRBD2. The CDR3 runs 15 residues. Germline CDR1 reads LNHNV; CDR2 reads YYDKDF (reference sequence). J lost 2 bases, V lost 5 bases, and 8 bases had no gene match. The CDR3 loop reads CATSPGLASTYEQYF. CDR3 nucleotides: TGTGCCACCAGCCCCGGACTAGCTTCCACCTACGAGCAGTACTTC.

This clonotype showed up many times. The rearrangement joins TRBV6-2 or TRBV6-3 to TRBJ1-5; D not resolved. Deletions cut 5 bases from V and 6 bases from J, with 20 bases between. CDR3 length: 16 residues. The germline V gene encodes CDR1 MNHEY and CDR2 SVGEGT. CDR3 sequence reads: CASSPEWGMYRQPQHF. CDR3 DNA sequence: TGTGCCAGCAGTCCAGAGTGGGGAATGTATCGTCAGCCCCAGCATTTT.

The V gene is TRBV7-2, the J gene TRBJ1-2, with D unresolved. The V gene lost 3 bases and the J gene lost 8 bases, with 10 bases spanning the gap. Per germline, CDR1 SGHTA and CDR2 FQGNSA. The CDR3 contains 12 residues. The CDR3 region is CASSFTDAGYTF. The CDR3, as DNA: TGTGCCAGCAGCTTTACCGATGCCGGCTACACCTTC.

This clonotype was counted only a few times. The chain carries TRBV30 and TRBJ2-5, with 7 nucleotides matching TRBD2. The CDR3 consists of 12 residues. The germline gives CDR1 GTSNPN, CDR2 SVGIG (reference sequence). V gave up 5 bases and J gave up 3 bases; unmatched junction bases: 3. As DNA, the CDR3 is TGTGCCTGGGCCCGGGGGGAAGAGACCCAGTACTTC. As protein: CAWARGEETQYF.

The CDR3 sequence is CASSFSGSVYNEQFF. The DNA of the CDR3 is TGTGCCAGCAGCTTTTCGGGGAGTGTATACAATGAGCAGTTCTTC. The chain combines TRBV11-2 with TRBJ2-1; maybe TRBD2 (5 bases). The germline V gene has CDR1 SGHAT and CDR2 FQNNGV. This CDR3 contains 15 residues. Between the trimmed V and J ends, which lost 3 bases and 4 bases, there was a span of 13 bases.